This record covers a single T cell receptor (beta chain). The antigen remains undetermined. This specimen belongs to a study of OX40 agonist ivuxolimab in advanced cancers. At the level of the study: Prior checkpoint blockade (anti-PD-1, anti-PD-L1 or anti-CTLA-4) was permitted; approximately 44% had it. Partial responses, seen in three patients, involved one hepatocellular carcinoma and two cutaneous melanomas. The study's findings and limits: Partial responders at 0.1-3.0 mg/kg showed near-lowest clonal expansion.

This CDR3 is built from 16 residues. The germline CDR1 and CDR2 sequences are SGHRS and YFSETQ. Losses at the gene ends were 2 bases for V and 2 bases for J; bases not matched to a gene: 8. Autoimmune disease history or systemic immunosuppression led to patient exclusion. The data were produced by immunoSEQ multiplex PCR, yet TCRdb's version contains in-frame clones alone and is incomplete. The table records about 73,000 clones, around 90% of them present only once. This clonotype originated in an adult with an advanced solid tumor such as melanoma, head and neck, liver or kidney cancer. The chain is built from TRBV5-1 and TRBJ2-7, with TRBD1 matching over 9 bases. The sequenced sample was CD4+ or CD8+ T cells sorted from blood, obtained in a trial of the OX40 agonist ivuxolimab. The CDR3 coding sequence is TGCGCCAGCAGCTTCCAACCGGGACAGGGAGCCTACGAGCAGTACTTC. Its translation: CASSFQPGQGAYEQYF.